The sample holds many counts of the clone carrying this T cell receptor (beta chain). The data are from a study of regulatory T cells in long-lasting Graves disease. The sample's time point: newly diagnosed GD, antithyroid drugs for less than 3 months. Extracted PBMC RNA gave rise to the TCR library. Arm-PCR with iRepertoire HTBI primers amplified the CDR3 regions for these TCR beta libraries. TCRdb processed the multiplex PCR reads anew with MiXCR; each CDR3 protein has one entry. The sample shows hundreds of thousands of distinct CDR3 sequences, approximately 15% of them seen only once. Germline V gene data show CDR1 as ENHRY and CDR2 as SYGVKD. CDR3 length equals 14 residues. V lost 5 bases and J lost 7; bases outside the gene matches: 7. The same specimen was also included in a second study, on T cells in Graves' hyperthyroidism and ophthalmopathy. From that report: During a first-round RT-PCR of the TCR CDR3, the HTBI primer set was used. In validation, the model predicted ophthalmopathy. These predictions came a median around 5.9 months before onset.

The sample was peripheral blood mononuclear cells (PBMCs), taken at new diagnosis, from a patient treated with antithyroid drugs. The chain is built from TRBV10-3 and TRBJ1-5; TRBD1 matches at 8 bases. The receptor's source is a man between 25 and 39 years old with Graves disease. For the CDR3, the DNA is TGTGCCATCAGTCAAGGACAGGGCCAGCAGCCCCAGCATTTT. Protein product: CAISQGQGQQPQHF.